Below are 5 T cell receptor beta chains sequenced from a single sample in a study of shared clonotypes between healthy human individuals. Method: immunoSEQ multiplex PCR; TCRdb's copy keeps in-frame clones and lacks some. The data hold 1,400,000 or so clones, with about 98.5% observed a single time. Sequencing used naive CD4+ T cells sorted from blood. The subset: CD45RA+ positively selected. Receptors originate from a man aged 25-45 years in good health.

The chain links TRBV5-1 to TRBJ1-2; D is uncertain. Germline V lookup: CDR1 SGHRS, CDR2 YFSETQ. Deletions cut 4 bases from V and 3 bases from J, with 13 bases between. The CDR3 runs 14 residues. The CDR3, as DNA: TGCGCCAGCAGCCCTTTGATGCGGGACTATGGCTACACCTTC. Translation gives CASSPLMRDYGYTF.

The gene calls are TRBV10-1 and TRBJ2-7, with 8 positions matching TRBD2. From germline, CDR1 is WNHNN and CDR2 SYGVQD (reference sequence). The CDR3 has 15 residues. Trimming cost V 3 bases and J 6 bases; bases outside gene matches: 10. CDR3 sequence reads: CASSEVSGVPREQYF. CDR3 DNA: TGCGCCAGCAGTGAAGTTAGCGGGGTTCCCCGCGAGCAGTACTTC.

As regards this clone: Germline is not matched at one junction end, which may reflect a read error. The CDR3 coding sequence is TGTGCCAGCAGCTTACTAACAGGGGGCAATCCGCCCCAGCATTTT. Its protein product is CASSLLTGGNPPQHF. The gene calls are TRBV5-8 and TRBJ1-5, with 9 bases that match TRBD1. Germline loops: CDR1 SGHTS, CDR2 YDEGEE. This CDR3 region has 15 residues.

This clone was counted once. The rearrangement joins TRBV29-1 to TRBJ2-1; possible D gene TRBD1, 5 bases. The CDR3 sequence is 12 residues long. Between the trimmed V and J ends, which lost 6 bases and 6 bases, there was a span of 12 bases. Germline CDR1 is SQVTM and CDR2 is ANQGSEA. CDR3 nucleotide sequence: TGCAGCGTGATGGACAAGCTCAATGAGCAGTTCTTC. Amino acids: CSVMDKLNEQFF.

This rearrangement joins TRBV7-9 to TRBJ2-7; D is perhaps TRBD2 (5 bases). CDR1 is SEHNR and CDR2 is FQNEAQ in the germline V gene (reference sequence). Trimming shortened V by 1 base and J by 3 bases, and 13 bases separated the two germline ends. CDR3 length: 15 amino acids. CDR3 in DNA: TGTGCCAGCAGCTTAGTACCGAGGGTAAACTACGAGCAGTACTTC. Its translation: CASSLVPRVNYEQYF.